The 4 T cell receptor beta chains below come from one sample, sequenced in a study of blood T cells in healthy people across ages. Primers used in a second PCR of about 6 to 12 cycles were a sample-barcoded 5' primer and a J-beta primer mix. TCRdb reprocessed the 5' RACE reads with MiXCR, giving one entry per CDR3 protein. The sample includes hundreds of thousands of distinct CDR3 sequences, around 45% seen only once; the top ten take approximately 19%. The specimen sequenced was blood. The receptors were sampled from a man between 60 and 75 years old in good health.

Worth noting for this clonotype: Since a much larger clone is just one base distant, this may be a read error. This rearrangement joins TRBV28 to TRBJ2-5, with D maybe TRBD1 (6 bases). The better agreement between TRBJ2-7 and the DNA end casts doubt on the J call. CDR3 size: 12 residues. The germline CDR1 and CDR2 sequences are MDHEN and SYDVKM. This CDR3 is CASSVRGYEQYF. CDR3 in DNA: TGTGCCAGCAGTGTCAGGGGCTACGAGCAGTACTTC.

The chain carries TRBV5-1 and TRBJ1-1; the D is unclear. With 0 bases removed from V and 7 bases from J, the gap between germline ends came to 10 bases. Per germline, CDR1 SGHRS and CDR2 YFSETQ. This CDR3 has 13 residues. The chain's CDR3 is CASSLGSENEAFF. DNA for the CDR3: TGCGCCAGCAGCTTGGGGTCGGAGAATGAAGCTTTCTTT. The full variable domain, its missing parts supplied by reference TRBV5-1 and TRBJ1-1, is KAGVTQTPRYLIKTRGQQVTLSCSPISGHRSVSWYQQTPGQGLQFLFEYFSETQRNKGNFPGRFSGRQFSNSRSEMNVSTLELGDSALYLCASSLGSENEAFFGQGTRLTVV.

This clonotype was seen only a few times. The chain links TRBV7-2 to TRBJ2-7, with TRBD2 matching over 11 bases. There are 17 residues in the CDR3. The germline gives CDR1 SGHTA, CDR2 FQGNSA. The J segment lost 2 bases and the V segment lost 1 base, leaving 7 bases of the junction unmatched. CDR3 sequence (DNA): TGTGCCAGCAGCTTAGGTAGGGCTAGCGGGAGGACCTACGAGCAGTACTTC. Protein sequence: CASSLGRASGRTYEQYF.

V usage is TRBV5-1 and J usage is TRBJ2-7; 7 positions match TRBD1. The CDR3 spans 16 residues. CDR1 is SGHRS, CDR2 YFSETQ, per germline. V trimming: 1 base; J trimming: 1 base; junction bases outside the gene matches: 8. CDR3: CASSLKPGQESYEQYF. DNA for the CDR3: TGCGCCAGCAGCTTGAAACCCGGACAGGAATCCTACGAGCAGTACTTC.